This T cell receptor (beta chain) was found in a study of early stage breast cancer tumors (dated 2017 in TCRdb). For the wider study: Of the approximately 15 invasive breast tumors, about 13 were found to be estrogen receptor-positive, progesterone receptor-positive and HER2-negative. Of the roughly 12 ER+/PR+/HER2- tumors, eight were classified as invasive ductal carcinomas and four as invasive lobular carcinomas. On average, each sample had roughly 9.7-fold read coverage. The samples as a whole yielded roughly 2,700,000 detected templates, corresponding to about a million unique clonotypes.

The study profiled bulk TCR beta-chain repertoires in matched peripheral blood, tumor and adjacent normal breast tissue taken from fewer than 20 patients with early-stage breast cancer. Before surgery, roughly 4.5-11 mL of whole blood was collected in EDTA tubes and processed within 2 hours. Peripheral blood mononuclear cells were isolated by Ficoll-Paque centrifugation in SepMate-50 tubes. For storage in liquid nitrogen, PBMCs were cryopreserved as aliquots of about 1.9 to 4.5 million cells in about 90% FBS with 10% DMSO. Genomic DNA was extracted with the Qiagen AllPrep DNA/RNA Mini kit. Only one count was recorded for this clone. The specificity of this receptor is unknown. The junction departs from the called germline gene at one end, perhaps through a read error. Two independent genomic DNA replicates were amplified for each sample, with approximately 0.5 ug used for blood and about 1.5 ug for tumor or normal breast. Following the manufacturer's instructions, the ImmunoSeq Intro kit was used to carry out TCRB sequencing on genomic DNA. Multiplex PCR was run for about 30 cycles using proprietary primers and spike-in control sequences for absolute quantification. Single-end 150-bp reads were used to sequence an 87-bp fragment spanning the CDR3 and the flanking V and J genes. Each lane of an Illumina MiSeq using version 3.0 chemistry carried seven multiplexed samples, with two replicates per sample. On the authors' methods: The vendor's proprietary pipeline handled the raw data processing, merging both replicates into a single result for each sample. Productive rearrangements sharing the V-gene family, CDR3 amino acid sequence and J-gene segment were defined as clonotypes. Clonality was computed as 1 minus the normalized Shannon entropy (Pielou evenness) of TCRB abundances. To estimate T cell density, the total number of templates was divided by the input cell count, which was inferred from how much DNA went in. Recon, run with its default parameters, was used to estimate overall repertoire diversity and clonality. A clonotype was considered tumor-enriched if its abundance in tumor exceeded 0.1% and was at least 32-fold higher than its abundance in normal breast. TCRdb re-hosts the immuneACCESS table, in-frame sequences only. Its copies lack some clones; in the studies checked, an unresolved V gene accounts for under half of them, and the cause for the rest is not known. Clone size and V and J calls were adopted from that table, with D and trimming inferred from the DNA. This sample is represented by tens of thousands of clones; 65% to 90% of them were singletons. Of the sample, approximately 1.4% is held by the ten largest clones.

Results the study describes overall, beyond this receptor: Sequencing bulk genomic DNA from unsorted cells could not capture chain pairing or functional markers like CD4, CD8 and FOXP3. Because the cohort was small, a breakdown by tumor subtype could not be done. Repertoires from blood resembled normal breast more closely than tumor, and using blood as a reference for each tissue separated tumor from normal in 14 of 16 patients. Enriched TCRB sequences shared across patients were found to be mostly commonly generated sequences that were unlikely to play an important role in the tumor microenvironment. Compared with adjacent normal breast tissue, tumors had higher clonality and 2 to 3-fold greater T cell density.

CDR1 is given as SSHAT and CDR2 as FNYEAQ, both from the germline V gene (reference sequence). The CDR3, from cysteine to phenylalanine, totals 15 residues. The kept DNA is CDR3 alone, 45 bases in frame from the first base. Sequencing was performed on blood. The rearranged chain carries TRBV7-7 and TRBJ2-7, and possibly TRBD1, on 6 matching bases. This receptor was identified in a person between 50 and 60 years old with breast cancer. The nucleotides read TGTGCTAGCAGCTTAGCGACAGGTTCCTCCTACGAGCAGTACTTC. Translated, this is CASSLATGSSYEQYF.